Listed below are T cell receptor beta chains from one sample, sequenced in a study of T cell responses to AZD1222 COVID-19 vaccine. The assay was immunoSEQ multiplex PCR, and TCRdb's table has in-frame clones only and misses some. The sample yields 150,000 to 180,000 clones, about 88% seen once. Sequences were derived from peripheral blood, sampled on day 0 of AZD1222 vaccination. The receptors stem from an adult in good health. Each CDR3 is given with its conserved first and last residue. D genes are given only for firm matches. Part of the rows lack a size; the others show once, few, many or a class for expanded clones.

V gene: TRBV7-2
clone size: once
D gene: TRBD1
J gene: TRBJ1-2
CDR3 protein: CASSTGTGDNYGYTF
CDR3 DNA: TGTGCCAGCAGCACCGGGACAGGGGATAACTATGGCTACACCTTC

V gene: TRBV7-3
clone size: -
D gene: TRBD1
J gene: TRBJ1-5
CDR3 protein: CASRPGQGSNQPQHF
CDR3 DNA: TGTGCCAGCAGACCGGGACAGGGAAGCAATCAGCCCCAGCATTTT

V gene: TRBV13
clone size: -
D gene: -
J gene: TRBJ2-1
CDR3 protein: CASSLRGEQFF
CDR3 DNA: TGTGCCAGCAGCTTACGTGGTGAGCAGTTCTTC

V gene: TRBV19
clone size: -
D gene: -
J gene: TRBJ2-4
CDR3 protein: CASMQPNRFGKNIQYF
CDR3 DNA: TGTGCCAGTATGCAGCCGAACCGCTTTGGCAAAAACATTCAGTACTTC

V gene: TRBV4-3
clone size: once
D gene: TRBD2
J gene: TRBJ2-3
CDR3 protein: CASSSGGATDTQYF
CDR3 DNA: TGCGCCAGCAGCTCGGGGGGGGCCACAGATACGCAGTATTTT

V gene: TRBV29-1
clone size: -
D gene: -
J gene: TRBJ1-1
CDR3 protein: CSVDQGAFF
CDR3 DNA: TGCAGCGTTGACCAGGGGGCTTTCTTT

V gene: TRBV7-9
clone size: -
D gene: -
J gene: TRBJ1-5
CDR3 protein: CASSYSSNQPQHF
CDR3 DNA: TGTGCCAGCAGCTACAGTAGCAATCAGCCCCAGCATTTT

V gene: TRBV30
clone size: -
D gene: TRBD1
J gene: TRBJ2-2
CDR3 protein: CAWSPRGSESWGELFF
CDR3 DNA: TGTGCCTGGAGCCCCAGGGGGAGCGAGAGTTGGGGGGAGCTGTTTTTT

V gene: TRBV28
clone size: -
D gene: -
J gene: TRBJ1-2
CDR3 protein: CASSLLAPHTEGYGYTF
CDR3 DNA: TGTGCCAGCAGTTTATTGGCCCCCCACACGGAGGGCTATGGCTACACCTTC

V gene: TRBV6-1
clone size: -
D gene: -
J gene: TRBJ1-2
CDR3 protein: CASSEAPRGYGYTF
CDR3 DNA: TGTGCCAGCAGTGAAGCGCCGAGGGGCTATGGCTACACCTTC

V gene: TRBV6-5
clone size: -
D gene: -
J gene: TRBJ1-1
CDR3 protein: CASSYSGSGEAFF
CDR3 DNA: TGTGCCAGCAGTTACTCTGGCTCAGGGGAAGCTTTCTTT

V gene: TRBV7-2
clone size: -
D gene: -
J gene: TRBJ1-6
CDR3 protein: CASSPVTEIWNSPLHF
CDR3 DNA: TGTGCCAGCAGCCCCGTGACAGAGATTTGGAATTCACCCCTCCACTTT

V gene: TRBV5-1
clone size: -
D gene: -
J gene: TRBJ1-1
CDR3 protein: CASSYREDTEAFF
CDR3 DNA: TGCGCCAGCAGCTACAGGGAAGACACTGAAGCTTTCTTT

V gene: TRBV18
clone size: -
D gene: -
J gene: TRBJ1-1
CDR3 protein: CASSGMNTEAFF
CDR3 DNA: TGTGCCAGCTCGGGAATGAACACTGAAGCTTTCTTT

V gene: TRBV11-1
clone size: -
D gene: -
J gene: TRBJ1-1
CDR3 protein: CASSLLRDMGAFF
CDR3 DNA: TGTGCCAGCAGCTTACTTAGGGATATGGGCGCTTTCTTT

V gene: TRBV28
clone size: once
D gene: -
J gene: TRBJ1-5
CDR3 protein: CASSLTQPQHF
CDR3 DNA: TGTGCCAGCAGTTTAACTCAGCCCCAGCATTTT

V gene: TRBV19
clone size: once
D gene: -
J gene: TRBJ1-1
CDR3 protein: CASSIQGTFNGNTEAFF
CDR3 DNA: TGTGCCAGTAGTATACAGGGCACCTTTAATGGGAACACTGAAGCTTTCTTT

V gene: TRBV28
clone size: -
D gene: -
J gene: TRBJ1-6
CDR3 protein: CASTPGHNNSPLHF
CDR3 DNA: TGTGCCAGCACCCCGGGACACAATAATTCACCCCTCCACTTT

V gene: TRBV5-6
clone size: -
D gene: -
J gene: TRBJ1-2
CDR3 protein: CASSRTEGANYGYTF
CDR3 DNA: TGTGCCAGCAGCAGAACGGAGGGAGCTAACTATGGCTACACCTTC

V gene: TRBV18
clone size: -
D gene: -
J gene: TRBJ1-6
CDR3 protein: CASSPRQAGGPLHF
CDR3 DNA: TGTGCCAGCTCACCGCGCCAGGCTGGGGGACCCCTCCACTTT

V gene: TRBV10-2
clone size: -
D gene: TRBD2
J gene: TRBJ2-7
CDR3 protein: CASTVTSGRPSYEQYF
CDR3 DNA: TGCGCCAGCACCGTGACTAGCGGGAGGCCCTCCTACGAGCAGTACTTC

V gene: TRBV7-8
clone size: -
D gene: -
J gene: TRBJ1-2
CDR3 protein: CASTTTGTAIYGYTF
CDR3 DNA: TGTGCCAGCACCACAACCGGGACGGCCATTTATGGCTACACCTTC

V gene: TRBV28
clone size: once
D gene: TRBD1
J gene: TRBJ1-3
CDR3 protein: CASSSGRGAGNTIYF
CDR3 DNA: TGTGCCAGCAGTTCGGGCAGGGGGGCCGGAAACACCATATATTTT

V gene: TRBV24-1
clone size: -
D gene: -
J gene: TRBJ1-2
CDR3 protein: CATSNSPGANYGYTF
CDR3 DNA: TGTGCCACCAGTAACAGCCCAGGAGCTAACTATGGCTACACCTTC

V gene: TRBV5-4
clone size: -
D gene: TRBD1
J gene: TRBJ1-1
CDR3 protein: CASSANRGSNTEAFF
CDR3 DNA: TGTGCCAGCAGCGCAAACAGGGGGTCGAACACTGAAGCTTTCTTT

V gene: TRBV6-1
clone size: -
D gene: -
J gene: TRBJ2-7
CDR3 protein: CASSDSFGYEQYF
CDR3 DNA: TGTGCCAGCAGTGACAGTTTCGGCTACGAGCAGTACTTC

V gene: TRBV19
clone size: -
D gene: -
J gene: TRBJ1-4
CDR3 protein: CASSIAGSPEKLFF
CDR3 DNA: TGTGCCAGTAGTATTGCGGGGAGTCCAGAAAAACTGTTTTTT

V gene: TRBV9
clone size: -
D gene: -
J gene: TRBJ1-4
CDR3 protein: CASSVAPGGVSNEKLFF
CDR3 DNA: TGTGCCAGCAGCGTAGCCCCGGGGGGGGTTTCTAATGAAAAACTGTTTTTT

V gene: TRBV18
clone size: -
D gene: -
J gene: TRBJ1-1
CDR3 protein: CASSPVTEAFF
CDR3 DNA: TGTGCCAGCTCACCAGTTACTGAAGCTTTCTTT

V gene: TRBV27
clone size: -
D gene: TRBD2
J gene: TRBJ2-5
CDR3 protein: CASSFRLAGQETQYF
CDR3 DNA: TGTGCCAGCAGTTTCCGACTAGCGGGCCAAGAGACCCAGTACTTC

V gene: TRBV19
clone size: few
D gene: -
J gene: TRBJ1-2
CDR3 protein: CASMWVGGANYGYTF
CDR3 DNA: TGTGCCAGTATGTGGGTCGGAGGGGCTAACTATGGCTACACCTTC

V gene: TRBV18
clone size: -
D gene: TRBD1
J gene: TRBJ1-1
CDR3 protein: CASSPGGTAIVSTEAFF
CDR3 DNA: TGTGCCAGCTCACCGGGAGGGACAGCCATAGTGAGCACTGAAGCTTTCTTT

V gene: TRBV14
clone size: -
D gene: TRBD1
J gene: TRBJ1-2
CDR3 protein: CASSPRGDRVVGYTF
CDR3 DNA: TGTGCCAGCAGCCCCCGAGGGGACAGGGTCGTTGGCTACACCTTC

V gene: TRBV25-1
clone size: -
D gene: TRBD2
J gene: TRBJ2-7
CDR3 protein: CASSENRAGVAEQYF
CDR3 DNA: TGTGCCAGCAGTGAAAACCGTGCGGGGGTCGCCGAGCAGTACTTC

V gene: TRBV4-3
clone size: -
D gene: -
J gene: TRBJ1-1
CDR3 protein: CASSQDRRMNTEAFF
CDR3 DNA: TGCGCCAGCAGCCAAGATCGTAGGATGAACACTGAAGCTTTCTTT

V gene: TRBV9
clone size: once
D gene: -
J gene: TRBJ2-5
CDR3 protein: CASSVDPRGGETQYF
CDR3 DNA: TGTGCCAGCAGCGTAGATCCCCGGGGTGGTGAGACCCAGTACTTC

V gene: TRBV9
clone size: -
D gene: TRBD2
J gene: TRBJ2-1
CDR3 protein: CASSHPSGSSSYNEQFF
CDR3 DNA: TGTGCCAGCAGCCACCCTAGCGGGAGCAGCTCCTACAATGAGCAGTTCTTC

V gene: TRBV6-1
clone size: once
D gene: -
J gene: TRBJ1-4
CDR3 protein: CASSELYRLEEKLFF
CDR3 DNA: TGTGCCAGCAGTGAACTATACAGGCTAGAAGAAAAACTGTTTTTT

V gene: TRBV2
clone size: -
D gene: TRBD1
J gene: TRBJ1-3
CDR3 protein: CASKGARSGNTIYF
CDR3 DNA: TGTGCCAGCAAGGGGGCCCGCTCTGGAAACACCATATATTTT

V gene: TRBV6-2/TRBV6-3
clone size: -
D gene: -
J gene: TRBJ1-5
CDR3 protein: CASSYSGSHQPQHF
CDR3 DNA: TGTGCCAGCAGTTACTCGGGCAGCCATCAGCCCCAGCATTTT

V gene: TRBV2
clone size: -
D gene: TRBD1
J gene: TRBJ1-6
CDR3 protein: CASSEKLGRGYSPLHF
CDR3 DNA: TGTGCCAGCAGTGAAAAGCTTGGCAGGGGGTATTCACCCCTCCACTTT

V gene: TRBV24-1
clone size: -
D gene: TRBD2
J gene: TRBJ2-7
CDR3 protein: CATSDPQAGRAGEQYF
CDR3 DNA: TGTGCCACCAGTGATCCCCAGGCGGGGAGGGCGGGGGAGCAGTACTTC

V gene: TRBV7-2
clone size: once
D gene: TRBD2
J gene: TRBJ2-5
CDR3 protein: CASSPVLAGGSQETQYF
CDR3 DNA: TGTGCCAGCAGCCCTGTTCTAGCGGGAGGTTCCCAAGAGACCCAGTACTTC

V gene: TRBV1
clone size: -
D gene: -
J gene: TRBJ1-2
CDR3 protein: CTSSQDRGNTDRGRPSYGYTF
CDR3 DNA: TGCACCAGCAGCCAAGATCGAGGTAATACGGACAGGGGCCGCCCTAGCTATGGCTACACCTTC

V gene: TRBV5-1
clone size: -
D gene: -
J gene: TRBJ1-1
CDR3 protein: CATRTGALRDTEAFF
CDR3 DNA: TGCGCCACCCGAACGGGGGCATTAAGGGACACTGAAGCTTTCTTT